Below, 16 T cell receptor beta chains from the same sample are listed, as sequenced in a study of blood T cell repertoires in COVID-19. Data came from immunoSEQ multiplex PCR; TCRdb stores just in-frame clones and leaves some out. Of a few hundred thousand clones in the sample, roughly 85% were seen once. The sequencing input was PBMCs or T cells enriched from blood (not recorded which). The receptors shown here come from a woman between 35 and 50 years old who had recovered from COVID-19.

The V call is TRBV6-5, the J call TRBJ2-1; TRBD2 aligns across 13 bases. There are 15 residues in the CDR3. The germline V gene encodes CDR1 MNHEY and CDR2 SVGAGI. V lost 6 bases, J lost 4 bases, and 3 bases stayed unmatched. The CDR3 nucleotides read TGTGCCAGCAGACCGACTAGCGGGAGGTACAATGAGCAGTTCTTC. Encoded protein: CASRPTSGRYNEQFF.

This chain uses TRBV25-1 with TRBJ1-1, with D perhaps matching TRBD1 (5 bases). This CDR3 has 17 amino acids. Germline V gives CDR1 MGHDK, CDR2 SYGVNS. Trimming left V 4 bases short and J 1 base short, with 19 bases between. This CDR3 reads CASSGWSTGGENTEAFF. DNA of the CDR3: TGTGCCAGCAGTGGATGGAGTACAGGTGGGGAGAACACTGAAGCTTTCTTT.

The chain has TRBV2 and TRBJ1-2, with D perhaps TRBD1 (5 bases). The CDR3 has 13 residues. Deletions cut 6 bases from V and 4 bases from J, with 12 bases between. Per germline, CDR1 SNHLY and CDR2 FYNNEI. CDR3 sequence (DNA): TGTGCCAGCAGGGGTGACAGACGCTATGGCTACACCTTC. Protein sequence: CASRGDRRYGYTF. The full variable domain, its missing parts supplied by reference TRBV2 and TRBJ1-2, is EPEVTQTPSHQVTQMGQEVILRCVPISNHLYFYWYRQILGQKVEFLVSFYNNEISEKSEIFDDQFSVERPDGSNFTLKIRSTKLEDSAMYFCASRGDRRYGYTFGSGTRLTVV.

The chain is built from TRBV28 and TRBJ1-5, with 12 nucleotides matching TRBD1. The CDR3 has 15 residues. V shed 3 bases and J 7 bases; nucleotides not matched to a gene: 4. The germline V gene has CDR1 MDHEN and CDR2 SYDVKM. CDR3 DNA sequence: TGTGCCAGCAGTTTCCCCGGGACAGGGGGCCAGCCCCAGCATTTT. This codes for CASSFPGTGGQPQHF. The full variable domain, its missing parts supplied by reference TRBV28 and TRBJ1-5, is DVKVTQSSRYLVKRTGEKVFLECVQDMDHENMFWYRQDPGLGLRLIYFSYDVKMKEKGDIPEGYSVSREKKERFSLILESASTNQTSMYLCASSFPGTGGQPQHFGDGTRLSIL.

The rearrangement uses TRBV20-1 and TRBJ1-1; possibly TRBD1 for D (5 bases). Trimming cost V 3 bases and J 11 bases, with 16 bases left between them. CDR3 length: 12 amino acids. Germline V gene sequence: CDR1 DFQATT, CDR2 SNEGSKA (reference sequence). CDR3 coding DNA: TGCAGTGCTAGTGAAGGGGCGCGTTGGGCTTTCTTT. Its translation: CSASEGARWAFF.

The chain combines TRBV5-1 with TRBJ1-4; TRBD1 might be the D (6 bases). This CDR3 has 17 amino acids. Germline V lookup: CDR1 SGHRS, CDR2 YFSETQ. Between the trimmed V and J ends, which lost 0 bases and 2 bases, there was a span of 14 bases. CDR3 region: CASSLEGTRLTNEKLFF. The CDR3 DNA follows: TGCGCCAGCAGCTTGGAGGGGACACGCCTTACTAATGAAAAACTGTTTTTT. Looking up the rest from reference TRBV5-1 and TRBJ1-4 gives the full variable domain: KAGVTQTPRYLIKTRGQQVTLSCSPISGHRSVSWYQQTPGQGLQFLFEYFSETQRNKGNFPGRFSGRQFSNSRSEMNVSTLELGDSALYLCASSLEGTRLTNEKLFFGSGTQLSVL.

The chain has TRBV19 and TRBJ2-7; D is possibly TRBD2 (5 bases). Germline V gene sequence: CDR1 LNHDA, CDR2 SQIVND (reference sequence). The CDR3 extends over 15 amino acids. Trimming removed 5 bases from V and 6 bases from J, with 20 bases in between. The CDR3 sequence: CASSARWERAGEQYF. CDR3 nucleotides: TGTGCCAGTAGTGCCCGATGGGAGAGGGCGGGCGAGCAGTACTTC.

This chain joins TRBV18 and TRBJ2-3; 7 bases match TRBD1. This CDR3 is built from 14 residues. Germline trimming cut 1 base from V and 4 bases from J; bases unmatched to any gene: 2. Germline V CDR1 and CDR2: KGHSH, LQKENI. The DNA for the CDR3 is TGTGCCAGCTCACCACAAACAGGGGCAGATACGCAGTATTTT. Its translation is CASSPQTGADTQYF.

The gene calls are TRBV21-1 and TRBJ1-4; TRBD1, as called in the table, went unchecked against the DNA. TRBV21-1 is classified as a pseudogene. The CDR3 consists of 17 residues. The CDR3 DNA sequence: TGTGCCAGCAGTCCCCTAGTCGGCAGGGAATCTAATGAAAAACTGTTTTTT. Encoded protein: CASSPLVGRESNEKLFF.

The chain joins TRBV3-1 (or the pseudogene TRBV3-2) to TRBJ2-2; tentative D call: TRBD1 (6 bases). Trimming took off 4 bases at V and 2 bases at J, with 11 bases between the two ends. CDR1 is LGHDT, CDR2 YNNKEL, per germline (reference sequence). The CDR3 has 15 residues. CDR3 sequence (DNA): TGTGCCAGCAGCCGTACCGGGACAAACACCGGGGAGCTGTTTTTT. Its translation: CASSRTGTNTGELFF.

This clone was recorded only once. The gene calls are TRBV2 and TRBJ2-2, with 9 bases that match TRBD2. Germline-derived CDR1 and CDR2 are SNHLY and FYNNEI. V was clipped by 6 bases and J by 6 bases; unmatched bases: 11. The CDR3 has 16 residues. Written as DNA, the CDR3 is TGTGCCAGCAGGAGGCGGGAGGGCTTACTTCCCGGGGAGCTGTTTTTT. Its protein product is CASRRREGLLPGELFF.

The chain is built from TRBV6-1 and TRBJ1-2; D is unresolved. CDR1 and CDR2 (germline): MNHNS, SASEGT. The CDR3 has 13 residues. Trimming removed 0 bases from V and 5 bases from J, with 7 bases in between. The CDR3 sequence: CASSEAPGYGYTF. The CDR3 nucleotides read TGTGCCAGCAGTGAAGCGCCCGGGTATGGCTACACCTTC.

This clone has only a few counts. The chain combines TRBV24-1 with TRBJ2-4; 10 nucleotides line up with TRBD2. Germline V CDR1 and CDR2: KGHDR, SFDVKD. V was clipped by 2 bases and J by 3 bases; unmatched bases: 6. The CDR3 covers 17 residues. The CDR3 DNA sequence: TGTGCCACCAGTGATTCTACTAGCGGGAACCTCAAAAACATTCAGTACTTC. It codes for CATSDSTSGNLKNIQYF.

This clone has just one count. The V gene is TRBV7-2, the J gene TRBJ1-4; 8 bases align to TRBD1. V shed 3 bases and J 7 bases; nucleotides not matched to a gene: 4. The CDR3 spans 14 residues. CDR1 SGHTA and CDR2 FQGNSA come from the germline V gene. In DNA form, the CDR3 reads TGTGCCAGCAGCTTGGACAGGGCGCCTGAAAAACTGTTTTTT. Translating it yields CASSLDRAPEKLFF.

Concerning this clone: Other DNA sequences in this sample translate to the same CDR3. The rearrangement uses TRBV7-9 and TRBJ2-1; 8 bases agree with TRBD2. CDR1 is SEHNR, CDR2 FQNEAQ, per germline (reference sequence). The CDR3 extends over 16 amino acids. The ends lost 5 bases at V and 3 bases at J; junction bases unmatched: 9. CDR3 amino acids: CASSPPAGVVYNEQFF. Written as DNA, the CDR3 is TGTGCCAGCAGCCCACCAGCGGGAGTTGTCTACAATGAGCAGTTCTTC.

This chain uses TRBV7-8 with TRBJ2-1, with 7 bases fitting TRBD2. Losses at the gene ends were 5 bases for V and 4 bases for J; bases not matched to a gene: 11. The CDR3 spans 16 residues. Germline assignment: CDR1 SGHVS and CDR2 FQNEAQ. The CDR3 region has the DNA TGTGCCAGCAGCCTCCGGGCGGGAGCTTGGTACAATGAGCAGTTCTTC. Its protein product is CASSLRAGAWYNEQFF.